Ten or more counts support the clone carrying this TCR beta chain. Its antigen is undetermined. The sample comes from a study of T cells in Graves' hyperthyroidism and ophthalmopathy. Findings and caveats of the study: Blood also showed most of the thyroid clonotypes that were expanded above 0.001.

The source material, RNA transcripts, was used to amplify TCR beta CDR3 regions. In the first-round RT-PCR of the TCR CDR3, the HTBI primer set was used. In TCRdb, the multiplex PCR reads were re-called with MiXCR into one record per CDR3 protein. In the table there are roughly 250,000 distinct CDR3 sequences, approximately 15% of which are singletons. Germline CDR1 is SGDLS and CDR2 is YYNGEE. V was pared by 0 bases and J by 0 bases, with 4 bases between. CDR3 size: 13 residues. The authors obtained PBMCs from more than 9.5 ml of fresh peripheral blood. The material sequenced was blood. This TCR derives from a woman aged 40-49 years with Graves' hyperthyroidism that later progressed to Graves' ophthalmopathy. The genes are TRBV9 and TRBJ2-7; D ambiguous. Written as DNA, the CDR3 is TGTGCCAGCAGCGTAGGTAGCTCCTACGAGCAGTACTTC. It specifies CASSVGSSYEQYF.